The clone carrying this T cell receptor (beta chain) was counted between two and nine times. Isolated RNA was reverse transcribed in full, so expressed TCRB transcripts were sequenced. The assay was immunoSEQ multiplex PCR, and TCRdb's table has in-frame clones only and misses some. The table lists about 320,000 clones, 12% to 15% of them singletons. On average, the one heparinised blood draw given by each donor was 90 to 150 mL. These data originate in a study of beta chain features in type 1 diabetes. V lost 1 base to trimming and J lost 5 bases, with 5 bases between them. This CDR3 contains 13 residues. Germline V gives CDR1 SNHLY, CDR2 FYNNEI.

The rearrangement links TRBV2 to TRBJ2-2; D is uncertain. The receptor was derived from a man aged 25 to 45 in good health. Sequenced: central memory CD4+ T cells from blood. The CDR3 region is CASSEEGTGELFF. The CDR3 nucleotides read TGTGCCAGCAGTGAAGAAGGGACCGGGGAGCTGTTTTTT.